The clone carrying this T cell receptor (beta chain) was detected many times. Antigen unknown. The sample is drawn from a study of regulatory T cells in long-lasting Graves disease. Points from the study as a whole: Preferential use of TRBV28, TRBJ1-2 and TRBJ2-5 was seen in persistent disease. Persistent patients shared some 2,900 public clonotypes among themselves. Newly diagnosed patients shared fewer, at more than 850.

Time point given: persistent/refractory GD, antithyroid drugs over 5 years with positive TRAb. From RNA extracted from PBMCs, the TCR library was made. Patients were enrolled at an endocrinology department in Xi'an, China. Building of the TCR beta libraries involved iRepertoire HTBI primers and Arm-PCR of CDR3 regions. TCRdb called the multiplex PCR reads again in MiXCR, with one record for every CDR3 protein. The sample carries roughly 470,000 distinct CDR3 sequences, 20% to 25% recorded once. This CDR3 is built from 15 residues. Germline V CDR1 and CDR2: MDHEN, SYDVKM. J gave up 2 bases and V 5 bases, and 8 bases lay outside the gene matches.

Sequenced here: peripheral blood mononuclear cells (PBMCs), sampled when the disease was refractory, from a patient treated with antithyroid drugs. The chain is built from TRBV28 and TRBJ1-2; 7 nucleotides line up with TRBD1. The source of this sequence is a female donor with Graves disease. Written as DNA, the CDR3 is TGTGCCAGCAGTCCACTATCGACAGGGAACTATGGCTACACCTTC. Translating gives CASSPLSTGNYGYTF.